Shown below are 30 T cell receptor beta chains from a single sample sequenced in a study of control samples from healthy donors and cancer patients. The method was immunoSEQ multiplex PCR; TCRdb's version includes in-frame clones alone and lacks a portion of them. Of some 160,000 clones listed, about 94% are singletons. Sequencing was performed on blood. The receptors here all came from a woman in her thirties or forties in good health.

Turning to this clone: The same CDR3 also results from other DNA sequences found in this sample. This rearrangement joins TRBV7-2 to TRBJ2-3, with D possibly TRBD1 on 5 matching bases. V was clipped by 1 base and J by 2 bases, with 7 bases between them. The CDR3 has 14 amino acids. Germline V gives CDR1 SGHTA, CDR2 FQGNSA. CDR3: CASSLDRSTDTQYF. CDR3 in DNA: TGTGCCAGCAGCTTAGACAGGTCCACAGATACGCAGTATTTT.

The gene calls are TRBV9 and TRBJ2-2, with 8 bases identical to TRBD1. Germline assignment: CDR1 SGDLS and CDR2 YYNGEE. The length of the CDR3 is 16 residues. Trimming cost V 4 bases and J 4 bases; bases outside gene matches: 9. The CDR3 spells CASSLQGQAFTGELFF. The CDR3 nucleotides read TGTGCCAGCAGCCTCCAGGGACAGGCTTTCACCGGGGAGCTGTTTTTT.

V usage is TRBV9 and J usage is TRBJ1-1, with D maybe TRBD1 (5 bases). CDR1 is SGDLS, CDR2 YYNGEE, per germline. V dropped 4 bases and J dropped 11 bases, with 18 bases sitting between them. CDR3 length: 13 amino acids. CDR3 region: CASSMDEGNFAFF. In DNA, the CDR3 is TGTGCCAGCAGCATGGACGAGGGGAATTTCGCTTTCTTT.

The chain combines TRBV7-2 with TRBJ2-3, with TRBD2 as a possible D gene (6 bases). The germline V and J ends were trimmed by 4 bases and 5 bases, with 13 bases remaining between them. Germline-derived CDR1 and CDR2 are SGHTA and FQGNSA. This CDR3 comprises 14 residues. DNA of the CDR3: TGTGCCAGCAGCTCAAGCGGGTTCGTAGATACGCAGTATTTT. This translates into CASSSSGFVDTQYF.

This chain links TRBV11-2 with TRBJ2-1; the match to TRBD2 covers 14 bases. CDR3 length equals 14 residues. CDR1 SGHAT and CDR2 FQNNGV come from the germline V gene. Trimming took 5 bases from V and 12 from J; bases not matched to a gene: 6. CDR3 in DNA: TGTGCCAGCAGCCCGGGACTAGCGGGGGCTCGGCAGTTCTTC. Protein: CASSPGLAGARQFF.

The CDR3 nucleotides are TGTGCCAGCAGTTACCCGCACGGAGGCACCGGGGAGCTGTTTTTT. Translated, it gives CASSYPHGGTGELFF. The chain couples TRBV6-5 to TRBJ2-2; D is possibly TRBD2 (5 bases). The V end was cut by 2 bases, the J end by 4 bases, with 11 bases between. CDR3 size: 15 residues. CDR1 is MNHEY, CDR2 SVGAGI, per germline.

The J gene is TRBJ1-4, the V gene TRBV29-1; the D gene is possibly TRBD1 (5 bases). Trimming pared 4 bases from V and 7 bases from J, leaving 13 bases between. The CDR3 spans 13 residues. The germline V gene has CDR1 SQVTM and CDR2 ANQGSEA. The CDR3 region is CSVATGDGEKLFF. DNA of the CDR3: TGCAGCGTTGCGACGGGGGACGGTGAAAAACTGTTTTTT.

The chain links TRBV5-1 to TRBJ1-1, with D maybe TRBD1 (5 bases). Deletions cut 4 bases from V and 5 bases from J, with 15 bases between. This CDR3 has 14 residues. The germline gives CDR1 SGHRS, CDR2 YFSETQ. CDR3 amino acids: CASSQQPGRTEAFF. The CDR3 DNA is TGCGCCAGCAGCCAGCAGCCAGGGAGGACTGAAGCTTTCTTT.

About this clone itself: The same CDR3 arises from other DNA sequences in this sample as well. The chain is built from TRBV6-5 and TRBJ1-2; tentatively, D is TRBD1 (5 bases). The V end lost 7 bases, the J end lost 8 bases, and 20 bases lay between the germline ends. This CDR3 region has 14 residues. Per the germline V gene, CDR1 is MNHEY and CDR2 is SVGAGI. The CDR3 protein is CASKFGRAGGGYTF. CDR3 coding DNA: TGTGCCAGCAAGTTTGGCAGGGCGGGGGGGGGCTACACCTTC.

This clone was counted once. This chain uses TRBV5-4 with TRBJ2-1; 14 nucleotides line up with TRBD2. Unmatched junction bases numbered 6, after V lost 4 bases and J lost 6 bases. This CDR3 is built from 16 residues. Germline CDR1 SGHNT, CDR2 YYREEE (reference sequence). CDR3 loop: CASSTRLAGGGNEQFF. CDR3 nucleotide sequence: TGTGCCAGCAGCACTAGACTAGCGGGGGGGGGCAATGAGCAGTTCTTC.

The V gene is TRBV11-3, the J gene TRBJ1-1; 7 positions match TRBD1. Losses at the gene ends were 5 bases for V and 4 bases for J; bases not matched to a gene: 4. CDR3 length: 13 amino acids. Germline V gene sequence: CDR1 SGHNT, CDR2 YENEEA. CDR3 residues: CASSLGTATEAFF. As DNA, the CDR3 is TGTGCCAGCAGCCTCGGGACAGCCACTGAAGCTTTCTTT.

CDR3 in DNA: TGTGCCAGCAGTGACATTGGGGTTTCCCGTCCCCAGCATTTT. This codes for CASSDIGVSRPQHF. The V and J genes are TRBV2 and TRBJ1-5; D call uncertain. The germline gives CDR1 SNHLY, CDR2 FYNNEI. The CDR3 totals 14 residues. V lost 3 bases, J lost 10 bases, and 16 bases lay in between. The full variable domain, with the rest looked up from reference TRBV2 and TRBJ1-5, is EPEVTQTPSHQVTQMGQEVILRCVPISNHLYFYWYRQILGQKVEFLVSFYNNEISEKSEIFDDQFSVERPDGSNFTLKIRSTKLEDSAMYFCASSDIGVSRPQHFGDGTRLSIL.

CDR3 amino acids: CASSQTPGLAGPYSGANVLTF. The CDR3 region has the DNA TGTGCCAGCAGCCAAACTCCGGGACTAGCGGGACCTTACTCTGGGGCCAACGTCCTGACTTTC. This chain connects TRBV3-1 (or the pseudogene TRBV3-2) to TRBJ2-6; 13 bases agree with TRBD2. Germline V gene lookup returns CDR1 LGHDT and CDR2 YNNKEL (reference sequence). The J segment lost 0 bases and the V segment lost 2 bases, leaving 10 bases of the junction unmatched. The CDR3 contains 21 residues.

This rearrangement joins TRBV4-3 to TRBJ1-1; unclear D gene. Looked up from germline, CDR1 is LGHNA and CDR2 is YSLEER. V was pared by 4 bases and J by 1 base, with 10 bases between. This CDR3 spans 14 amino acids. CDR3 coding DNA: TGCGCCAGCAGCCCCGGGCTCAGGAACACTGAAGCTTTCTTT. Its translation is CASSPGLRNTEAFF.

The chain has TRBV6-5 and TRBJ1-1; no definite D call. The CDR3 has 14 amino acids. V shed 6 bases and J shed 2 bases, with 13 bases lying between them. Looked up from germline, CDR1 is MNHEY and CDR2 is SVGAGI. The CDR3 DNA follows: TGTGCCAGCAGCTCTGGGGAGATAAACACTGAAGCTTTCTTT. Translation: CASSSGEINTEAFF.

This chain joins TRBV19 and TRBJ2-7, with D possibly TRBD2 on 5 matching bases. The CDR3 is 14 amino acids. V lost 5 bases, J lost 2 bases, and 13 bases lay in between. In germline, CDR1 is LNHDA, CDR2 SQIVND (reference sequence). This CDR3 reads CASSEGRGPYEQYF. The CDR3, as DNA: TGTGCCAGTAGTGAGGGCCGCGGGCCCTACGAGCAGTACTTC.

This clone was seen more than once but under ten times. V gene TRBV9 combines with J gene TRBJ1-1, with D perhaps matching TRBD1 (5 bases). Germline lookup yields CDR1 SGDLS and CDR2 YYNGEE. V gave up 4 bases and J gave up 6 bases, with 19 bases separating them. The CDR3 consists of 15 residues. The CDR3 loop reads CASSPRGGRGAEAFF. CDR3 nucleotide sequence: TGTGCCAGCAGCCCCCGGGGGGGTCGGGGCGCTGAAGCTTTCTTT.

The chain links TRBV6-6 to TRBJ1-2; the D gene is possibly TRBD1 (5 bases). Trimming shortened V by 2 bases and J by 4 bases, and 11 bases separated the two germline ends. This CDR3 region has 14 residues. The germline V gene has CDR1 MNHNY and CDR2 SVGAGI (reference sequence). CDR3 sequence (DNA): TGTGCCAGCAGTTACGACGGGACTTTCTATGGCTACACCTTC. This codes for CASSYDGTFYGYTF.

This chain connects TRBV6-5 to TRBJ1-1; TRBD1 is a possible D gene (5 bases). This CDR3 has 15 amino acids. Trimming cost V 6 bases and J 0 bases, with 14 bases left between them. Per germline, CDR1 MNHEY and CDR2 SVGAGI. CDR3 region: CASREHGGMNTEAFF. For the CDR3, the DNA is TGTGCCAGCAGGGAGCACGGGGGGATGAACACTGAAGCTTTCTTT.

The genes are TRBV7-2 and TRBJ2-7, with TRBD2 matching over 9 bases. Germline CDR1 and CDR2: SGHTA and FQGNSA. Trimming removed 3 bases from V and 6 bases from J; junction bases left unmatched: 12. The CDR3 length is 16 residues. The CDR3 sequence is CASSFLAGTRRGEQYF. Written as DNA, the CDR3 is TGTGCCAGCAGCTTCCTAGCGGGGACCAGGCGGGGCGAGCAGTACTTC.

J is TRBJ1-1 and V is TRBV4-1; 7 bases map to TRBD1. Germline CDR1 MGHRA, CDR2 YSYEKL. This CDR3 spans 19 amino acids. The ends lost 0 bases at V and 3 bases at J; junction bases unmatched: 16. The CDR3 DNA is TGCGCCAGCAGCCAAGATTATTTAAGACAGGGCCAGGGGGACACTGAAGCTTTCTTT. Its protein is CASSQDYLRQGQGDTEAFF.

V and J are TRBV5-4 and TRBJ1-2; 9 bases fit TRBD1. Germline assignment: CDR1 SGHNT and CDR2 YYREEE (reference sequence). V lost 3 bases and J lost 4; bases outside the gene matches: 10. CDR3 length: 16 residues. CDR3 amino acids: CASSSGRDRVAYGYTF. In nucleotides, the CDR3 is TGTGCCAGCAGCTCCGGCCGGGACAGGGTGGCCTATGGCTACACCTTC.

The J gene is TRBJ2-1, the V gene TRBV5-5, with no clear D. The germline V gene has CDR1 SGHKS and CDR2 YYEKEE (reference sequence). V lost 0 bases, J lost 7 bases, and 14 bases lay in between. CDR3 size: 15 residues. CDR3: CASSLGPKPGNEQFF. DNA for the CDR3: TGTGCCAGCAGCTTGGGGCCGAAGCCCGGGAATGAGCAGTTCTTC.

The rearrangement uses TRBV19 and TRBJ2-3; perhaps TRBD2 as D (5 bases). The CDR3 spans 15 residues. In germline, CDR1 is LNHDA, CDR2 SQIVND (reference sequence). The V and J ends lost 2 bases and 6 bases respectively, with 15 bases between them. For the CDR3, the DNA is TGTGCCAGTAGTATATCACGGGGAGAGGCGGATACGCAGTATTTT. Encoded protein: CASSISRGEADTQYF.

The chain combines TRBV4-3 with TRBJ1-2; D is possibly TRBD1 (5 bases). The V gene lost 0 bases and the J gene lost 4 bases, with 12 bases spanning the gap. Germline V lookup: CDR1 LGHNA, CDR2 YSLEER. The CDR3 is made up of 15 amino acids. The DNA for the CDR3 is TGCGCCAGCAGCCAAGACGACAGTCAAGGCTATGGCTACACCTTC. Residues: CASSQDDSQGYGYTF.

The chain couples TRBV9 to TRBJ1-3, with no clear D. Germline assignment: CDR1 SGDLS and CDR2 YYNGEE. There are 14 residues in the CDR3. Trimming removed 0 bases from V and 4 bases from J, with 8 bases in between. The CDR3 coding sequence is TGTGCCAGCAGCGTAGCCGACGGGGGAAACACCATATATTTT. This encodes CASSVADGGNTIYF.

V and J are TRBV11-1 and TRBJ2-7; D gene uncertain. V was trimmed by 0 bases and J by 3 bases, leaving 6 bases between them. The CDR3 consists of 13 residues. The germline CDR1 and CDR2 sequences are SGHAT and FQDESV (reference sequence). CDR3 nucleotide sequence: TGTGCCAGCAGCTTAGCGATGAACTACGAGCAGTACTTC. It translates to CASSLAMNYEQYF.

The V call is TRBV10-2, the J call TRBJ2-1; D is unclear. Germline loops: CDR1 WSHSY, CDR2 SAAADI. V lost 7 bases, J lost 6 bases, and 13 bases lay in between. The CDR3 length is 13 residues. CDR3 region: CASIRDSLNEQFF. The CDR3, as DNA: TGCGCCAGCATCCGAGACTCCCTCAATGAGCAGTTCTTC.

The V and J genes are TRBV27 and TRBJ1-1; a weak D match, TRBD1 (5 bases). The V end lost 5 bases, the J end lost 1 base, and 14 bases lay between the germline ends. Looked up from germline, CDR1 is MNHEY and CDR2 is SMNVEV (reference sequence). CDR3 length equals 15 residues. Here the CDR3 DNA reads TGTGCCAGCAGTCTCCATCAGGGAGGGAACACTGAAGCTTTCTTT. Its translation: CASSLHQGGNTEAFF.

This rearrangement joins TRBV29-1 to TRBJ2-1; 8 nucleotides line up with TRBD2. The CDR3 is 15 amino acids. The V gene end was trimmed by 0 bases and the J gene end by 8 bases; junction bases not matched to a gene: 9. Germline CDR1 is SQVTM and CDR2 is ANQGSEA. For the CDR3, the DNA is TGCAGCGTTGAAGATTGGGCGGGGGGAGCCTATGAGCAGTTCTTC. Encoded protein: CSVEDWAGGAYEQFF.